This T cell receptor beta chain is drawn from a study of blood T cell repertoires in COVID-19. Background on the study: Both acute and convalescent COVID-19 samples were obtained from the United States, Italy and Spain. Sources were T cells, B-cell-depleted T cells, or PBMCs; the material itself was cDNA or gDNA.

Per the authors' pipeline: Reference gene primers were amplified, and this amplification served to estimate nucleated cell counts. TCRdb's table, derived via immunoSEQ multiplex PCR, lists solely in-frame clones and lacks some. V and J calls plus clone size are reproduced from that table; the DNA served to infer D and trimming. The profile shows approximately 170,000 clones, less than 90% of them singletons. Enrolled during active infection, Seattle patients were then followed longitudinally. The CDR3 loop spans 14 amino acids. Germline CDR1 reads MNHNY; CDR2 reads SVGAGI (reference sequence). The ends lost 5 bases at V and 3 bases at J; junction bases unmatched: 4.

The chain has TRBV6-6 and TRBJ1-5; 7 bases are shared with TRBD1. Sequenced sample: peripheral blood. The origin of this receptor is a woman aged 55-69 years with COVID-19, enrolled during active disease. CDR3 sequence reads: CASSEGQPNQPQHF. CDR3 DNA: TGTGCCAGCAGTGAGGGACAGCCCAATCAGCCCCAGCATTTT.